This T cell receptor (beta chain) was recorded in a study of blood T cell repertoires in COVID-19. Study context: Whether acute or convalescent, the COVID-19 samples came from the United States, Italy and Spain. The analysed material was cDNA or gDNA that came from T cells, B-cell-depleted T cells, or PBMCs.

Source study methods: Nucleated cell counts were estimated from reference gene primer amplification. Clones were sequenced by immunoSEQ multiplex PCR, and TCRdb holds only the in-frame ones, with some missing. V, J and clone size were drawn from that table, and D and trimming were deduced from the DNA. Among about 150,000 clones, more than 65% were seen once, and the ten largest hold 7.2%. Sequencing input: peripheral blood. The TCR originated in a woman between 50 and 59 years old in a cohort sampled during active or convalescent COVID-19.

CDR3 bases: TGTGCCAGCAGCGCCTCGCTGGGGCAGGAATATTCCTACGAGCAGTACTTC. Amino acid sequence: CASSASLGQEYSYEQYF. The chain links TRBV11-3 to TRBJ2-7; D perhaps matches TRBD1 (5 bases). CDR1 and CDR2 (germline): SGHNT, YENEEA. The germline V and J ends were trimmed by 5 bases and 1 base, with 21 bases remaining between them. This CDR3 has 17 residues.